This paragraph covers one TCR beta chain sequence. The antigen remains undetermined. The V gene's germline CDR1 is SEHNR and CDR2 FQNEAQ (reference sequence). Unmatched junction bases numbered 5, after V lost 5 bases and J lost 2 bases. The CDR3 is 16 amino acids. This entry comes from a study of cytomegalovirus exposure and HLA in healthy donors. Study-wide results and caveats: Researchers counted some 150 TCR beta chains as cytomegalovirus-associated. Roughly uniform depth of sequencing across donors was assumed in presence/absence analyses.

It was with 60 Vbeta and 13 Jbeta primers that the PCR ran. TCRdb's copy holds only in-frame clones and misses some; the assay was immunoSEQ multiplex PCR. The sample has 90,000 to 130,000 clones. Donors were nominally healthy when sampled, though unrecorded immune exposures were likely. V is TRBV7-9 and J is TRBJ2-3; 12 bases line up with TRBD2. This receptor was taken from a man aged 35-49 years in good health and CMV-seropositive. Material for sequencing was PBMCs. The CDR3 sequence is CASSTGLAGHTDTQYF. In DNA form, the CDR3 reads TGTGCCAGCAGCACCGGACTAGCGGGACACACAGATACGCAGTATTTT.